These T cell receptor beta chains were read from a single sample in a study of post-analysis software for immune sequencing data. MiXCR, run by TCRdb on the PCR reads, gives a single entry per CDR3 protein. This sample has 150,000 or so distinct CDR3 sequences, with about 34% found just once. Sequences were derived from blood, sampled after autologous hematopoietic stem cell transplantation. All receptors derive from a girl under 18 with multiple sclerosis. CDR3s include the opening cysteine and the closing phenylalanine or tryptophan. Fields, in order: J gene, D gene, clone size, V gene, CDR3 protein, CDR3 DNA. D genes are given only for firm matches. Size tells how often a clone was seen (once, few, many) or the class of an expanded clone, and some rows leave it out.

TRBJ2-1,-,-,TRBV29-1,CSVADGGQFF,TGCAGCGTTGCCGACGGTGGGCAGTTCTTC
TRBJ1-2,-,few,TRBV20-1,CSATRGEGEKPLSNYGYTF,TGCAGTGCTACAAGGGGCGAAGGTGAAAAACCTCTTTCTAACTATGGCTACACCTTC
TRBJ2-2,-,few,TRBV28,CATLAPPNTGELFF,TGTGCCACCCTGGCCCCTCCTAACACCGGGGAGCTGTTTTTT
TRBJ2-1,TRBD2,few,TRBV5-4,CASSSGLAEYNEQFF,TGTGCCAGCAGCTCTGGACTAGCGGAGTACAATGAGCAGTTCTTC
TRBJ2-7,-,few,TRBV6-5,CASSSRGRHEQYF,TGTGCCAGCAGTTCCCGGGGGCGGCACGAGCAGTACTTC
TRBJ2-5,-,many,TRBV29-1,CSVSKLGRRETQYF,TGCAGCGTTTCAAAACTAGGACGGAGAGAGACCCAGTACTTC
TRBJ2-6,-,few,TRBV2,CATVGGSSGANVLTF,TGTGCCACCGTTGGTGGAAGCTCTGGGGCCAACGTCCTGACTTTC
TRBJ2-7,TRBD2,-,TRBV20-1,CSARGEAGGTYEQYF,TGCAGTGCTAGAGGTGAAGCGGGAGGGACCTACGAGCAGTACTTC
TRBJ2-4,TRBD2,few,TRBV30,CAWSAGLAEAKNIQYF,TGTGCCTGGAGTGCTGGGCTAGCGGAAGCCAAAAACATTCAGTACTTC
TRBJ2-7,TRBD1,-,TRBV6-1,CASSAPSKRDHGTGTYEQYF,TGTGCCAGCAGTGCCCCGTCGAAAAGGGATCATGGGACAGGGACCTACGAGCAGTACTTC
TRBJ2-1,TRBD2,few,TRBV6-2/TRBV6-3,CASSKGLAGVGEQFF,TGTGCCAGCAGTAAGGGACTAGCGGGAGTCGGTGAGCAGTTCTTC
TRBJ2-5,-,-,TRBV5-1,CASSWTQETQYF,TGCGCCAGCAGCTGGACCCAAGAGACCCAGTACTTC
TRBJ1-5,-,-,TRBV6-1,CASSKAAQPQHF,TGTGCCAGCAGTAAAGCTGCTCAGCCCCAGCATTTT
TRBJ2-5,-,-,TRBV12-3/TRBV12-4,CASSLAQTQETQYF,TGTGCCAGCAGTTTAGCGCAGACTCAAGAGACCCAGTACTTC
TRBJ2-5,-,few,TRBV27,CASSLKGRQETQYF,TGTGCCAGCAGTTTGAAGGGGCGGCAAGAGACCCAGTACTTC
TRBJ2-5,-,-,TRBV6-2/TRBV6-3,CASTDFESGETQYF,TGTGCCAGCACCGACTTTGAATCAGGGGAGACCCAGTACTTC
TRBJ2-7,TRBD1,-,TRBV7-2,CASSQTGTGIYEQYF,TGTGCCAGCAGCCAGACCGGGACAGGGATCTACGAGCAGTACTTC
TRBJ2-3,-,few,TRBV21-1,CASSGGGRSTDTQYF,TGTGCCAGCAGTGGAGGGGGACGAAGCACAGATACGCAGTATTTT
TRBJ2-7,TRBD2,few,TRBV25-1,CASSEASGRTSYEQYF,TGTGCCAGCAGTGAGGCTAGCGGGAGGACCTCCTACGAGCAGTACTTC